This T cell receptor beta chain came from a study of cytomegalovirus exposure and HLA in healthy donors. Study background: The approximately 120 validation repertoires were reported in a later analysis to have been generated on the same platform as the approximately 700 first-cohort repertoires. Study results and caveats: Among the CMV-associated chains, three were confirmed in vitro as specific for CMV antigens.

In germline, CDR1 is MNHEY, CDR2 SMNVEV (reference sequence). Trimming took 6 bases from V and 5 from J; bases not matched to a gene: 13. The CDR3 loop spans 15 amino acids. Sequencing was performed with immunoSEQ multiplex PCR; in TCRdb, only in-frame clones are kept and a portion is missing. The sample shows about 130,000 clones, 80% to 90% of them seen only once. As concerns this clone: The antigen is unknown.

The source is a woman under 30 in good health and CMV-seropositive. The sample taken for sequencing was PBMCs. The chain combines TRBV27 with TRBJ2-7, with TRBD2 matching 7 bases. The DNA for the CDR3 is TGTGCCAGCAGCCGGGACTTCCTCGGGAGGAACGAGCAGTACTTC. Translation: CASSRDFLGRNEQYF.